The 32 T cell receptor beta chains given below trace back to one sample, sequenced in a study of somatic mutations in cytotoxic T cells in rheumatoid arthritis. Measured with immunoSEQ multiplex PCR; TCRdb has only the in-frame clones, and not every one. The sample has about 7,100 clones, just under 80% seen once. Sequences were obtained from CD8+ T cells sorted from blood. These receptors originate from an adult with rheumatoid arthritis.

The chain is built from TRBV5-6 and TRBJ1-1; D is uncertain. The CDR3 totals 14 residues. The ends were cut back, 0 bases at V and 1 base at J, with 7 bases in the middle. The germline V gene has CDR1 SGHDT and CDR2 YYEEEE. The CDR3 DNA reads TGTGCCAGCAGCTTGGGGCAGCAGAACACTGAAGCTTTCTTT. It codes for CASSLGQQNTEAFF. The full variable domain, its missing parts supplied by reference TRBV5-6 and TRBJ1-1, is DAGVTQSPTHLIKTRGQQVTLRCSPKSGHDTVSWYQQALGQGPQFIFQYYEEEERQRGNFPDRFSGHQFPNYSSELNVNALLLGDSALYLCASSLGQQNTEAFFGQGTRLTVV.

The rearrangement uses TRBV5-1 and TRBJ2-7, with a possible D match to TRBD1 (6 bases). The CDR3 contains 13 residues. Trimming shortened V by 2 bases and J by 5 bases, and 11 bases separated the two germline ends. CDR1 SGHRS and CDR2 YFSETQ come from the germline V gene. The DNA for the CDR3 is TGCGCCAGCAGCTTTGGACAGACTGACGAGCAGTACTTC. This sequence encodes CASSFGQTDEQYF.

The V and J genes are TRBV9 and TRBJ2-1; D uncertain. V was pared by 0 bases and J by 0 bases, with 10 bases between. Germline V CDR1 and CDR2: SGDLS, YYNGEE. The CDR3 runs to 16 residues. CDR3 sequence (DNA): TGTGCCAGCAGCGTAGAGGGCAGGAGCTCCTACAATGAGCAGTTCTTC. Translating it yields CASSVEGRSSYNEQFF.

The CDR3 DNA follows: TGTGCCAGCAGTTTTGGTTCGGGTACCGGGGAGCTGTTTTTT. Amino acids: CASSFGSGTGELFF. The chain couples TRBV27 to TRBJ2-2; D unresolved. In germline, CDR1 is MNHEY, CDR2 SMNVEV (reference sequence). V lost 3 bases, J lost 5 bases, and 10 bases lay in between. The CDR3 totals 14 residues.

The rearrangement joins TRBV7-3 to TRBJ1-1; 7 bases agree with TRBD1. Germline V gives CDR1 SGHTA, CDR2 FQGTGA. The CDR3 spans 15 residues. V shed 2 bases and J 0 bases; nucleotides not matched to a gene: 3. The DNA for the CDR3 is TGTGCCAGCAGCTTAGGGGGGACAGTGAACACTGAAGCTTTCTTT. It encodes CASSLGGTVNTEAFF.

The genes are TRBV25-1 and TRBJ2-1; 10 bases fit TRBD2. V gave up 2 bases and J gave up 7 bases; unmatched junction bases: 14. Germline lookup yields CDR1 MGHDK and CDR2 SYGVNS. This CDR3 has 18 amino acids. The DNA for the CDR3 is TGTGCCAGCAGTGAAAGTGGGTTAGCGGGGGGAGTTGCGAATGAGCAGTTCTTC. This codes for CASSESGLAGGVANEQFF.

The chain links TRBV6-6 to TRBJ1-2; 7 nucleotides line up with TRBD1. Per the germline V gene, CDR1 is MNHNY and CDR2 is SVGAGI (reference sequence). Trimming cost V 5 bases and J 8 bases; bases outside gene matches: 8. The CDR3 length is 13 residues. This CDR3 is CASSNTGVYGYTF. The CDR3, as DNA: TGTGCCAGCAGTAATACAGGGGTCTACGGCTACACCTTC.

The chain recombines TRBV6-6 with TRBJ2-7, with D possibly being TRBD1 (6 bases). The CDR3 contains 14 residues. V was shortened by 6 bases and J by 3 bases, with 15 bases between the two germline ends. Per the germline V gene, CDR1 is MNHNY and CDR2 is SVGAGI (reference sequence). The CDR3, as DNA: TGTGCCAGCAGCCACAGGGATAAAGTCTACGAGCAGTACTTC. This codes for CASSHRDKVYEQYF.

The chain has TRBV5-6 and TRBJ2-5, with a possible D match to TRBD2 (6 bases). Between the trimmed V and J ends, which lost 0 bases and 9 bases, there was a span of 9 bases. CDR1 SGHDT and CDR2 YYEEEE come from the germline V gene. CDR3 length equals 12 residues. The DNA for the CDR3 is TGTGCCAGCAGCTTGGGGGGAGGCGCCCAGTACTTC. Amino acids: CASSLGGGAQYF. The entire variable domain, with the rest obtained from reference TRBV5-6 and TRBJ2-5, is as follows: DAGVTQSPTHLIKTRGQQVTLRCSPKSGHDTVSWYQQALGQGPQFIFQYYEEEERQRGNFPDRFSGHQFPNYSSELNVNALLLGDSALYLCASSLGGGAQYFGPGTRLLVL.

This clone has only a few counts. The CDR3 DNA is TGTGCCAGCAGGAGCGCGACAGGGATAACAAATTCACCCCTCCACTTT. Residues: CASRSATGITNSPLHF. The chain links TRBV2 to TRBJ1-6; 7 nucleotides agree with TRBD1. Germline trimming cut 6 bases from V and 7 bases from J; bases unmatched to any gene: 12. Germline loops: CDR1 SNHLY, CDR2 FYNNEI. The CDR3 consists of 16 residues. Full variable domain (rest looked up from reference TRBV2 and TRBJ1-6): EPEVTQTPSHQVTQMGQEVILRCVPISNHLYFYWYRQILGQKVEFLVSFYNNEISEKSEIFDDQFSVERPDGSNFTLKIRSTKLEDSAMYFCASRSATGITNSPLHFGNGTRLTVT.

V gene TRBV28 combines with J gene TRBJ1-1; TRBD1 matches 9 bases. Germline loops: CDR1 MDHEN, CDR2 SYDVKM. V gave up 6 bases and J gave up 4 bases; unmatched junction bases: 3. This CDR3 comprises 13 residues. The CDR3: CASRGGQGTEAFF. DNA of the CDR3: TGTGCCAGCAGAGGGGGACAGGGCACTGAAGCTTTCTTT. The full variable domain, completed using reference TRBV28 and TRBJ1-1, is DVKVTQSSRYLVKRTGEKVFLECVQDMDHENMFWYRQDPGLGLRLIYFSYDVKMKEKGDIPEGYSVSREKKERFSLILESASTNQTSMYLCASRGGQGTEAFFGQGTRLTVV.

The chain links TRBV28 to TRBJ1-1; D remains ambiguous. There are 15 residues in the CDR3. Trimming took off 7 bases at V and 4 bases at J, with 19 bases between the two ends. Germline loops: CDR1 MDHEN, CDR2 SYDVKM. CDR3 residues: CASTSWIRVGTEAFF. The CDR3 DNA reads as TGTGCCAGCACCTCCTGGATTAGGGTGGGCACTGAAGCTTTCTTT.

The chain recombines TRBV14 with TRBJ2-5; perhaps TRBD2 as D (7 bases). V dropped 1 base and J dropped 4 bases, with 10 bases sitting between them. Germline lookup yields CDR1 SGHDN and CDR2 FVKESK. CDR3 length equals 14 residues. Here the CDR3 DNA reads TGTGCCAGCAGCCAAGTTAGGGGGGGAGAGACCCAGTACTTC. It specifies CASSQVRGGETQYF.

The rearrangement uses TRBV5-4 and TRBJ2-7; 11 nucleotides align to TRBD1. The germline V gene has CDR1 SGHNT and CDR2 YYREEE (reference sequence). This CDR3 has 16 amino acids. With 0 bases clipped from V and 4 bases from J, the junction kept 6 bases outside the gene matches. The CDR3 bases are TGTGCCAGCAGCTTGGGGGGACAGGGGGGAATATACGAGCAGTACGTC. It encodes CASSLGGQGGIYEQYV.

DNA of the CDR3: TGTGCCAGCAGCGGCCGGGACAGGAGCTCCTATAATTCACCCCTCCACTTT. Its protein is CASSGRDRSSYNSPLHF. The rearrangement joins TRBV5-5 to TRBJ1-6; TRBD1 aligns across 8 bases. The J segment lost 0 bases and the V segment lost 4 bases, leaving 6 bases of the junction unmatched. The CDR3 extends over 17 amino acids. Germline V lookup: CDR1 SGHKS, CDR2 YYEKEE (reference sequence).

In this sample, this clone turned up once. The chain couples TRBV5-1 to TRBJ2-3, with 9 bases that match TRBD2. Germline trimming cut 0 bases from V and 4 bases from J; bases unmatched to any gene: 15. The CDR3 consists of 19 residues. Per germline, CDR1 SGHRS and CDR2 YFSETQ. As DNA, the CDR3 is TGCGCCAGCAGCTTGGACGGCAGGGCGGGGGGGCTTAACGCAGATACGCAGTATTTT. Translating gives CASSLDGRAGGLNADTQYF.

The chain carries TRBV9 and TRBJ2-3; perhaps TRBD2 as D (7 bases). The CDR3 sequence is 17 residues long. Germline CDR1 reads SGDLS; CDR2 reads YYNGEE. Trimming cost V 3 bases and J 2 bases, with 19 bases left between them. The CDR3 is CASSGGAAGALTDTQYF. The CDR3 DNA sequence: TGTGCCAGCAGCGGGGGGGCGGCGGGAGCCCTCACAGATACGCAGTATTTT.

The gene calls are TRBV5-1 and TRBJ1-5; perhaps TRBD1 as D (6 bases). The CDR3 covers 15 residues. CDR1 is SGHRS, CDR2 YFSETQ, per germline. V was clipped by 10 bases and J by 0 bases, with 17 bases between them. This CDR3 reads CAGNPGVVSNQPQHF. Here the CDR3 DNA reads TGCGCCGGAAACCCAGGGGTAGTTAGCAATCAGCCCCAGCATTTT.

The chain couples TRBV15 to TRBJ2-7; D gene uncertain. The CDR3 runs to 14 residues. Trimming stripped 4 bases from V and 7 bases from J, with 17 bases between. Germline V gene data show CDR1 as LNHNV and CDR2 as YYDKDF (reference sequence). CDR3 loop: CATSTSRGSVEQYV. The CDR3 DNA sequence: TGTGCCACCAGCACTTCCCGCGGCAGTGTGGAGCAGTACGTC.

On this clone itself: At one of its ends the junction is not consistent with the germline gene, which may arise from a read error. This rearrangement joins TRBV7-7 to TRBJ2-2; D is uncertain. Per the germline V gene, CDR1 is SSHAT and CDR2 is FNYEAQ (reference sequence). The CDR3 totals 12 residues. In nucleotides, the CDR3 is TGTGCTAGCAGCTTAGAGTTCGGGGAGCTGTTTTTT. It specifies CASSLEFGELFF. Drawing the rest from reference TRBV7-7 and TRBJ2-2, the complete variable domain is GAGVSQSPRYKVTKRGQDVTLRCDPISSHATLYWYQQALGQGPEFLTYFNYEAQPDKSGLPSDRFSAERPEGSISTLTIQRTEQRDSAMYRCASSLEFGELFFGEGSRLTVL.

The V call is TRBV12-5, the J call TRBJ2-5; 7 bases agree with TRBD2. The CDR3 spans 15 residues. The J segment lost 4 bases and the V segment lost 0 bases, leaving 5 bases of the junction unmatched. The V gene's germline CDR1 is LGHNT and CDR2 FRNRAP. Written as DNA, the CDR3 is TGTGCTAGTGGTTTGGTACGGGGAGGGAGAGAGACCCAGTACTTC. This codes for CASGLVRGGRETQYF.

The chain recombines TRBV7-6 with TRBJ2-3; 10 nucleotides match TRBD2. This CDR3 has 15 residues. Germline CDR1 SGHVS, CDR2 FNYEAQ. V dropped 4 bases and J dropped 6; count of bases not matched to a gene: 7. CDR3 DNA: TGTGCCAGCAGCTCCCTACTAGCGGGGTTGGATACGCAGTATTTT. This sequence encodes CASSSLLAGLDTQYF.

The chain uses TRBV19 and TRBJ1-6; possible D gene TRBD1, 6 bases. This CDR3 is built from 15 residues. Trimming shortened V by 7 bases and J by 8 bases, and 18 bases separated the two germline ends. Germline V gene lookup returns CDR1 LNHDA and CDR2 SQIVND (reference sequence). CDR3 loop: CASKGVVRGYSPLHF. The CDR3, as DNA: TGTGCCAGTAAGGGCGTCGTGAGGGGGTATTCACCCCTCCACTTT.

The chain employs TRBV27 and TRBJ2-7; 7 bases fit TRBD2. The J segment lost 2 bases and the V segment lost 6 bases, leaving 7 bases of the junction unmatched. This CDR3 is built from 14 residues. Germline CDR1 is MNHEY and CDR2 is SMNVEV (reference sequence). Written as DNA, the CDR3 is TGTGCCAGCAGCCCCGGACTAGAGACCTACGAGCAGTACGTC. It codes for CASSPGLETYEQYV.

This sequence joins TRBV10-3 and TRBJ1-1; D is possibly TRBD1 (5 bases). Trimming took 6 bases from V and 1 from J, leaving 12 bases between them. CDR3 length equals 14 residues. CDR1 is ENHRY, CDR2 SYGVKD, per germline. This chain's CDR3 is CAISLGGGNTEAFF. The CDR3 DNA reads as TGTGCCATCAGCCTCGGGGGAGGGAACACTGAAGCTTTCTTT.

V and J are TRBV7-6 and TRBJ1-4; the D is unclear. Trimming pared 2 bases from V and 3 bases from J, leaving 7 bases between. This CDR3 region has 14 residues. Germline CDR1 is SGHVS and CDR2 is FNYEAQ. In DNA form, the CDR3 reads TGTGCCAGCAGCTTATTTGGGTCTAATGAAAAACTGTTTTTT. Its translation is CASSLFGSNEKLFF.

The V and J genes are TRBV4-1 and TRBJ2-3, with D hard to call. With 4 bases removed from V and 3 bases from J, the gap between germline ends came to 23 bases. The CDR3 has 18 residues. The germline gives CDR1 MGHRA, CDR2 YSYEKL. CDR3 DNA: TGCGCCAGCAGCCTCCTCCACGGCACAGATACGCCGACAGATACGCAGTATTTT. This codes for CASSLLHGTDTPTDTQYF.

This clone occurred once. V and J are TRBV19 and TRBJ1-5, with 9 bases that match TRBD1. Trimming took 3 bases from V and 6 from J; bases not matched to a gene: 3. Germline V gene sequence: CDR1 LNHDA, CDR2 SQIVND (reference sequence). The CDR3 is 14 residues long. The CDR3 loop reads CASSIGTGFQPQHF. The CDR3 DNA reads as TGTGCCAGTAGTATCGGGACAGGGTTTCAGCCCCAGCATTTT. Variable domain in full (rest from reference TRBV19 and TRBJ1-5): DGGITQSPKYLFRKEGQNVTLSCEQNLNHDAMYWYRQDPGQGLRLIYYSQIVNDFQKGDIAEGYSVSREKKESFPLTVTSAQKNPTAFYLCASSIGTGFQPQHFGDGTRLSIL.

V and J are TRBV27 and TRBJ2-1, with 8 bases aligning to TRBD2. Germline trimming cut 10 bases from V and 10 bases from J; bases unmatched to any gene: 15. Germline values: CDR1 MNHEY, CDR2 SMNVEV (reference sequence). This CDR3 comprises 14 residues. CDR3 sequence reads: CATGSGGPGGEQFF. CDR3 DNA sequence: TGTGCCACCGGATCGGGGGGGCCGGGAGGGGAGCAGTTCTTC.

In DNA, the CDR3 is TGTGCCAGCAGACAACCAGGGTCGAACAATCAGCCCCAGCATTTT. This codes for CASRQPGSNNQPQHF. This chain connects TRBV28 to TRBJ1-5; TRBD1 might be the D (5 bases). CDR3 length: 15 amino acids. From germline, CDR1 is MDHEN and CDR2 SYDVKM. V shed 6 bases and J shed 3 bases, with 15 bases lying between them. The full variable domain, rest sourced from reference TRBV28 and TRBJ1-5, is DVKVTQSSRYLVKRTGEKVFLECVQDMDHENMFWYRQDPGLGLRLIYFSYDVKMKEKGDIPEGYSVSREKKERFSLILESASTNQTSMYLCASRQPGSNNQPQHFGDGTRLSIL.

This chain's CDR3 is CASSLYSREETQYF. As DNA, the CDR3 is TGTGCCAGCAGCTTGTATAGCAGGGAAGAGACCCAGTACTTC. This chain links TRBV5-8 with TRBJ2-5; possibly TRBD1 for D (5 bases). Trimming stripped 1 base from V and 3 bases from J, with 10 bases between. This CDR3 comprises 14 residues. The V gene's germline CDR1 is SGHTS and CDR2 YDEGEE.

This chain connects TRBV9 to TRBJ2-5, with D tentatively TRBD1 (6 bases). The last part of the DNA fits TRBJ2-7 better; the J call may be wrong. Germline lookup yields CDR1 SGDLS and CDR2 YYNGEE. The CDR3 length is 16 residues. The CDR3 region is CASSTGDAGVGNEQYF. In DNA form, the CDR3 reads TGTGCCAGCAGCACCGGGGACGCAGGGGTTGGCAACGAGCAGTACTTC.